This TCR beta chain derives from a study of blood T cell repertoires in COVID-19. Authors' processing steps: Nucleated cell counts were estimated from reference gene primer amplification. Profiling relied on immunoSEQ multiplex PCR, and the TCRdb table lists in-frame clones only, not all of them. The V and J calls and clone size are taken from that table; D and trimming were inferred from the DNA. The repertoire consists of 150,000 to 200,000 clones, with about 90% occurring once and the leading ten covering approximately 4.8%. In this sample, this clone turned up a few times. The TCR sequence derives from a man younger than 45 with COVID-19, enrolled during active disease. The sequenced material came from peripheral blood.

CDR3 loop: CASRLAGGWEQYF. CDR3 in DNA: TGTGCCAGCAGACTAGCGGGAGGGTGGGAGCAGTACTTC. This chain links TRBV27 with TRBJ2-7; 13 nucleotides agree with TRBD2. The CDR3 contains 13 residues. Germline V lookup: CDR1 MNHEY, CDR2 SMNVEV (reference sequence). The V and J ends lost 6 bases and 7 bases, in that order; junction bases with no gene match: 3.